This T cell receptor beta chain stems from a study of cytomegalovirus exposure and HLA in healthy donors (dated by TCRdb to about 2017). With regard to the full study: According to an earlier analysis of 450 to 650 of the donors, 150 million to 200 million T cells yielded 120 million or so unique TCR beta sequences and 250 to 350 Gb of sequence data. A separate validation cohort of 90 to 150 different subjects was used in addition to the roughly 700-subject first cohort. Approximately 310 gigabases of sequencing data and around 85 million unique TCR sequences made up an early release that covered nearly 650 HLA-typed donors. Of the approximately 400 genotyped donors, 65% to 90% fell in the genetic ancestry cluster associated with self-reported Caucasian donors. A later analysis re-analyzed previously published TCR beta repertoires from roughly 630 donors and added high-resolution HLA genotyping to study TCR occurrence patterns. Every repertoire in the discovery cohort had been generated on one and the same sequencing platform. To predict cytomegalovirus infection status, the study combined high-throughput TCR immunosequencing, statistical association of individual TCRs with disease status, and machine learning. An earlier analysis of around 640 of the donors used high-throughput TCR beta sequencing to judge whether each TCR beta V gene segment behaved as functional or pseudogenic. Donor age, sex, ethnicity and CMV serostatus were collected together with the repertoire data. Across about 370 genotyped donors of the cohort, an average of approximately 240,000 unique TCR beta nucleotide sequences per donor were sequenced, and approximately 17% of those sequences were non-productive. HLA typing covered class I and class II loci at four-digit resolution. Typing coverage differed by locus: A, B, C, DRB1 and DQB1 were typed in roughly 620-630 donors, DQA1 in 500 to 550, DPA1 in roughly 590, and DPB1 in approximately 450. Because of strong linkage in the cohort, five DR-DQ haplotypes were treated as single units for association and clustering. The aim of the study was to test whether cataloging public T cell receptors could identify signatures of past pathogen exposure. Using immunosequencing, the study profiled T cell repertoires from some 670 subjects and related those repertoires to cytomegalovirus serostatus. The later analysis used no new phenotypic data to find candidate immune exposures, relying instead on TCR beta sequences and their occurrence across donors. A later genetic analysis used genome-wide SNP genotypes for about 65% of the 666 donors, treating that subset as a discovery cohort.

The library was produced with the immunoSEQ multiplex PCR assay. A mixture of 60 forward primers for TCR Vbeta segments and 13 reverse primers for TCR Jbeta segments was used in the multiplex PCR. The CDR3 region of rearranged TCR beta genes was amplified from genomic DNA with a multiplex PCR assay. Amplified TCR beta libraries were sequenced as 87-base-pair reads on the Illumina HiSeq System. On the study's bioinformatics: A later analysis tallied 75 million to 95 million unique TCR beta chains across the 700 or so repertoires, and around 12 million of those chains were shared by two or more donors. Raw reads were error-corrected and collapsed into unique sequences with a nearest-neighbor algorithm that merged closely related sequences to remove PCR and sequencing errors. V, D and J gene segments were assigned by aligning CDR3 sequences to IMGT reference sequences. For a sequence to be retained, a match of at least six nucleotides to both a V gene segment and a J gene segment was required. Rearrangements were classified as productive when the CDR3 lacked stop codons and remained in frame with V and J, and all other rearrangements were classified as non-productive. CDR3 was defined by IMGT convention, running from the second conserved V-encoded cysteine to the conserved J-encoded phenylalanine. Sequences without an unambiguous match to a single V gene segment were excluded from the earlier analysis of a few hundred of the donors. In an earlier analysis of 587 of the donors, a V segment was called functional when productive rearrangements were above 56.7%, and segregating when the standard deviation between donors exceeded 5%. A statistical classification framework was built for diagnosing cytomegalovirus status from the catalog of TCR beta chain sequences. In a later analysis, TCR nucleotide sequences were compared against IMGT/GENE-DB human TR gene sequences so that V and J genes could be assigned. The TCRdist pipeline was used in a later analysis to assign CDR3 sequences and most-parsimonious VDJ recombination scenarios. In a later analysis, each TCR beta chain was defined by its CDR3 amino acid sequence together with its V-gene family, and reads lacking a unique V-gene family were excluded. In a later analysis, fewer than 600 highly shared, low-generation-probability nucleotide sequences were removed to address suspected cross-contamination and a sequencing artifact. For each public chain, a later analysis derived a clonal expansion index from normalized ranks of inferred template counts within each repertoire. Generation probabilities in a later analysis came from a VDJ recombination model fitted to out-of-frame rearrangements, and those results were checked against IGoR. In a later analysis, TCR-TCR, TCR-HLA and TCR-CMV co-occurrence was scored with hypergeometric tests, and a repertoire-size bias correction was applied to TCR pairs. To estimate false discovery rates, a later analysis permuted the HLA or CMV assignments 20 times. A later analysis grouped co-occurring TCRs with DBSCAN, adding TCRdist sequence similarity when clustering within HLA-allele-positive subsets. Repertoires with fewer than 30,000 or more than 120,000 public chains, plus five repertoires with anomalous nucleotide sharing, were excluded from co-occurrence clustering. In its TCRdb copy, this immuneACCESS table keeps in-frame sequences only and misses some clones. Where compared with another copy, unresolved V genes explain less than half of these, and the others have no known cause. The V and J calls and the clone size are those of that table, but D and trimming were determined from the DNA. For this sample the table gives around 140,000 clones, of which roughly 71% were detected only once. Clones ranked in the top ten supply about 1.4% of the sample.

The cohort was made up of 666 healthy bone marrow donors. All cohort members were sampled while nominally healthy, although unrecorded immune exposures were likely present. The donor was CMV seronegative and belonged to the group of more than 300 seronegative cohort members. Each donor provided a peripheral blood sample, and peripheral blood mononuclear cells were used for TCR beta sequencing. The Qiagen DNeasy Blood Extraction Kit was used to extract genomic DNA from the blood cell samples. Worth noting for this clone: The target of this receptor is not known. Base qualities are not at hand, and no much larger clone is one base apart.

The full study reports these points: According to a later analysis, TCR association rates differed among HLA loci, with DRB1 alleles showing the most associated TCRs and HLA-C alleles showing the fewest. In a later genetic analysis, fewer N-insertions in productive TCRs were reported among donors in an Asian-associated ancestry cluster than the roughly 700-donor mean. Presence/absence analyses assumed roughly uniform sequencing depth across donors, an assumption that may not hold. CMV serostatus was the only immune exposure information available for the cohort. At a false discovery rate of 0.05, a later analysis linked approximately 18,000 TCR beta sequences to specific HLA alleles. Because HLA typing was missing for some donors at each locus, association tests included only the typed subset. In the study, about 150 TCR beta chains were listed as associated with cytomegalovirus. In an earlier analysis of around 500 of the donors, most TCR beta V segments appeared in productive rearrangements about 90% or about 30% of the time, broadly matching IMGT annotations. Correlated functional status among segregating V segments might reflect linkage disequilibrium, but an unknown experimental factor could not be ruled out. In a later analysis, HLA-associated TCR beta chains showed more clonal expansion and lower generation probabilities than non-associated chains that were equally common. In a later analysis, most CMV-associated TCR beta chains were found to appear HLA-restricted, with HLA associations seemingly driven largely by CMV exposure. A cluster of highly shared sequence variants was judged likely to represent a technical artifact of the sequencing pipeline. While some public TCRs were present in many individuals, most TCR sequences turned up only very rarely across donors. Assigning TCR associations to individual alleles was difficult when HLA alleles, especially DR and DQ, strongly co-occurred. A further reported finding was that TCR beta sequences accurately predicted the HLA-A and HLA-B alleles for most subjects in the first cohort. Cytomegalovirus status was reported to be diagnosed by the classifier with high specificity and sensitivity in both the original and validation cohorts. A few of the identified cytomegalovirus-associated TCR beta chains were confirmed in vitro to be specific for cytomegalovirus antigens. According to the authors, the approach could potentially be generalized to other disease states and immunological phenotypes. Because counts were too low, fewer than 20 rarely observed V segments, including chromosome 9 orphons, were excluded from the earlier analysis of roughly 580 of the donors. This cohort had only TCR beta chains sequenced, and the lack of alpha or paired-chain data limited which features could be detected. A later genetic analysis associated a missense DCLRE1C variant with V-gene and J-gene trimming of TCR beta chains, and an independent cohort replicated the association. A later analysis reported that several top co-occurrence clusters appeared linked to parvovirus B19, influenza, CMV and Epstein-Barr virus.

The sequence was obtained from a woman between 40 and 50 years old in good health and CMV-seronegative. Sequencing used PBMCs.

The CDR3 protein sequence reads: CASSPQGPAGYTF. The bases are TGTGCCAGCAGCCCTCAGGGGCCCGCGGGCTACACCTTC. The chain was built from TRBV7-2 and TRBJ1-2; a tentative D match to TRBD1 spans 6 bases. Sequences SGHTA (CDR1) and FQGNSA (CDR2) are obtained from the germline V gene. V loses 5 bases, J loses 8 bases, and the germline ends lie 15 bases apart. The cysteine opens and the phenylalanine closes a CDR3 of 13 amino acids. Only the CDR3 DNA is retained, 39 bases long and in frame from the first base.